The rows below give T cell receptor beta chains drawn from one sample of a study of post-analysis software for immune sequencing data. TCRdb called the PCR reads again in MiXCR, with one record for every CDR3 protein. The repertoire holds roughly 410,000 distinct CDR3 sequences, with less than 40% as singletons. Sequenced input: blood. The origin of the receptors is a girl between 10 and 17 years old with multiple sclerosis. Each CDR3 is given with its conserved first and last residue. The D gene is left open where the match is weak. Clone size is stated in some rows and not others, as once, few, many or a class when expanded.

length: 17
V: TRBV15
size: -
D: -
J: TRBJ2-2
DNA: TGTGCCACCAGCCGACTACTGAGTTGGCCGGGCACCGGGGAGCTGTTTTTT
CDR3: CATSRLLSWPGTGELFF

length: 19
V: TRBV5-1
size: few
D: TRBD2
J: TRBJ2-1
DNA: TGCGCCAGCAGCTCCCGCCCGCCGCGAACTAGCGGGGACAACAATGAGCAGTTCTTC
CDR3: CASSSRPPRTSGDNNEQFF

length: 14
V: TRBV25-1
size: few
D: -
J: TRBJ2-7
DNA: TGTGCCAGCAGTGATCCGGGGGACCCCTACGAGCAGTACTTC
CDR3: CASSDPGDPYEQYF

length: 19
V: TRBV5-1
size: -
D: -
J: TRBJ1-2
DNA: TGCGCCAGCAGCTTGGGGTCCCGGGCCCGCTCCCCACTTCTTTATGGCTACACCTTC
CDR3: CASSLGSRARSPLLYGYTF

length: 17
V: TRBV11-2
size: few
D: TRBD1
J: TRBJ1-2
DNA: TGTGCCAGCAGCTCGATACGACAGGGTGAGGGTAACTATGGCTACACCTTC
CDR3: CASSSIRQGEGNYGYTF

length: 14
V: TRBV7-9
size: -
D: TRBD1
J: TRBJ1-1
DNA: TGTGCCAGCAGCACTAGACAGGGGACGGGGGAAGCTTTCTTT
CDR3: CASSTRQGTGEAFF

length: 13
V: TRBV12-3/TRBV12-4
size: few
D: -
J: TRBJ1-2
DNA: TGTGCCAGCAGTTCGATCCTCCTCCGTGGCTACACCTTC
CDR3: CASSSILLRGYTF

length: 13
V: TRBV14
size: -
D: -
J: TRBJ2-3
DNA: TGTGCCAGCAGCCACTCCAACCCAGATACGCAGTATTTT
CDR3: CASSHSNPDTQYF

length: 13
V: TRBV10-3
size: -
D: -
J: TRBJ1-1
DNA: TGTGCCATCAGTGAGGCGGACGGTTCTGAAGCTTTCTTT
CDR3: CAISEADGSEAFF

length: 17
V: TRBV7-2
size: -
D: -
J: TRBJ2-7
DNA: TGTGCCAGCAGCTTAATCCTCATGCCAGGGGGGTCATACGAGCAGTACTTC
CDR3: CASSLILMPGGSYEQYF

length: 12
V: TRBV6-5
size: few
D: -
J: TRBJ2-1
DNA: TGTGCCAGCAGTGCCCCGGTGGGGGAGCAGTTCTTC
CDR3: CASSAPVGEQFF

length: 15
V: TRBV2
size: -
D: TRBD2
J: TRBJ2-3
DNA: TGTGCCAGCAGAGAAACGGGACTAGCGGCACCTACGCAGTATTTT
CDR3: CASRETGLAAPTQYF

length: 14
V: TRBV20-1
size: many
D: -
J: TRBJ2-5
DNA: TGCAGTGCTATTAGGACCTCGGGGCAAGAGACCCAGTACTTC
CDR3: CSAIRTSGQETQYF

length: 13
V: TRBV5-8
size: few
D: -
J: TRBJ1-1
DNA: TGTGCCAGCAGGTCACAGTTCTTGCAGGGAGCTTTCTTT
CDR3: CASRSQFLQGAFF

length: 16
V: TRBV10-3
size: -
D: -
J: TRBJ1-5
DNA: TGTGCCATCAGTAATACAGGGTACCCTAGCAATCAGTCCCAGCATTTT
CDR3: CAISNTGYPSNQSQHF

length: 13
V: TRBV11-1
size: -
D: TRBD1
J: TRBJ2-7
DNA: TGTGCCAGCGAAGGGGGCGTCTCCTACGAGCAGTACTTC
CDR3: CASEGGVSYEQYF

length: 17
V: TRBV5-1
size: few
D: TRBD2
J: TRBJ2-1
DNA: TGCGCCAGCAGCTTGGGCCCAGCGGGGGGGTTTTACAATGAGCAGTTCTTC
CDR3: CASSLGPAGGFYNEQFF

length: 15
V: TRBV6-2/TRBV6-3
size: once
D: -
J: TRBJ2-1
DNA: TGTGCCAGCAGGAAGGAGGGACTTTATCGATCGGAGCAGTTCTTT
CDR3: CASRKEGLYRSEQFF

length: 14
V: TRBV10-3
size: few
D: -
J: TRBJ2-5
DNA: TGTGCCATCAGTGAGTCACTAATAGAGGGGACCCAGTACTTC
CDR3: CAISESLIEGTQYF

length: 15
V: TRBV5-1
size: -
D: TRBD1
J: TRBJ2-7
DNA: TGCGCCAGCAGCGCCTACCCCGGGACAGGAACCGAGCAGTACTTC
CDR3: CASSAYPGTGTEQYF

length: 14
V: TRBV11-2
size: -
D: -
J: TRBJ1-2
DNA: TGTGCCAGCAGCGCAGACAGTTCCACCTATGGCTACACCTTC
CDR3: CASSADSSTYGYTF

length: 15
V: TRBV9
size: few
D: -
J: TRBJ2-7
DNA: TGTGCCAGCAGCGTAGATGTACGATTTTCCTACGAGCAGTACTTC
CDR3: CASSVDVRFSYEQYF

length: 16
V: TRBV7-2
size: -
D: TRBD2
J: TRBJ2-4
DNA: TGTGCCAGCAGCTTCCCCCGCGGGGGGGCCGGAAACACTCAGTACTTC
CDR3: CASSFPRGGAGNTQYF

length: 16
V: TRBV9
size: -
D: -
J: TRBJ1-3
DNA: TGTGCCAGCAGCTCAGCCGTATCCTTAACCGGAAACACCATATATTTT
CDR3: CASSSAVSLTGNTIYF

length: 16
V: TRBV12-3/TRBV12-4
size: -
D: TRBD1
J: TRBJ1-4
DNA: TGTGCCAGCAGTCGATTGCCGGGACAGGGCTATGAAAAACTGTTTTTT
CDR3: CASSRLPGQGYEKLFF

length: 14
V: TRBV6-5
size: -
D: -
J: TRBJ2-7
DNA: TGTGCCAGCAGCCCGAGAGGGCGTCGGGACGAGCAGTACTTC
CDR3: CASSPRGRRDEQYF

length: 18
V: TRBV4-3
size: many
D: TRBD2
J: TRBJ2-1
DNA: TGCGCCAGCAGCCTGGGACTAGCGGGGGCCAGCTCCTACAATGAGCAGTTCTTC
CDR3: CASSLGLAGASSYNEQFF

length: 15
V: TRBV12-3/TRBV12-4
size: -
D: -
J: TRBJ1-5
DNA: TGTGCCAGCAGCCCTCCCAGGGTGGGCAATCAGCCCCAGCATTTT
CDR3: CASSPPRVGNQPQHF

length: 13
V: TRBV28
size: -
D: -
J: TRBJ1-6
DNA: TGTGCCAGCAGAGAAAGGGTTAATTCACCCCTCCACTTT
CDR3: CASRERVNSPLHF

length: 11
V: TRBV29-1
size: -
D: -
J: TRBJ1-1
DNA: TGCACCATCCCGGGGGTCACTGAAGCTTTCTTT
CDR3: CTIPGVTEAFF

length: 15
V: TRBV25-1
size: -
D: -
J: TRBJ2-7
DNA: TGTGCCAGCAGTGACGCTAAGGGGGGGACCTACGAGCAGTACTTC
CDR3: CASSDAKGGTYEQYF

length: 15
V: TRBV12-3/TRBV12-4
size: few
D: TRBD1
J: TRBJ2-7
DNA: TGTGCCAGCAGTCTCCGACAGGGTACCTTTTACGAGCAGTACTTC
CDR3: CASSLRQGTFYEQYF

length: 16
V: TRBV20-1
size: few
D: -
J: TRBJ2-3
DNA: TGCAGTGCTAGAGACCCCGGGACAACTGGGCGAGATACGCAGTATTTT
CDR3: CSARDPGTTGRDTQYF

length: 13
V: TRBV5-1
size: -
D: -
J: TRBJ1-2
DNA: TGCGCCAGCAGCTTCTTCCAGGGTGAATCCTACACCTTC
CDR3: CASSFFQGESYTF

length: 14
V: TRBV6-2/TRBV6-3
size: -
D: -
J: TRBJ2-2
DNA: TGTGCCCACGGAAGTAGACAACCAGGCGGGGAGCTGTTTTTT
CDR3: CAHGSRQPGGELFF

length: 16
V: TRBV4-2
size: -
D: -
J: TRBJ1-5
DNA: TGTGCCAGCAGCCAAGATGCGAACCAGCAGAATCAGCCCCAGCATTTT
CDR3: CASSQDANQQNQPQHF

length: 15
V: TRBV20-1
size: once
D: -
J: TRBJ1-4
DNA: TGCAGTGCTAGAGACAGGATTACCACTAATGAAAAACTGTTATTT
CDR3: CSARDRITTNEKLLF

length: 14
V: TRBV18
size: many
D: -
J: TRBJ2-7
DNA: TGTGCCAGCTCACCAGGGGGTGAACGTAACGAGCAGTACTTC
CDR3: CASSPGGERNEQYF

length: 13
V: TRBV5-1
size: -
D: TRBD2
J: TRBJ2-7
DNA: TGCGCCAGCAGCTACGGGGGGGCCTACGAGCAGTACTTC
CDR3: CASSYGGAYEQYF

length: 15
V: TRBV6-5
size: -
D: -
J: TRBJ2-1
DNA: TGTGCCAGCAGTTACCGGCAGGGGGGGTTCAATGAGCAGTTCTTC
CDR3: CASSYRQGGFNEQFF

length: 15
V: TRBV9
size: few
D: TRBD1
J: TRBJ2-3
DNA: TGTGCCAGCAGCGTAGAGGGGCACAGGGGAGATACGCAGTATTTT
CDR3: CASSVEGHRGDTQYF

length: 13
V: TRBV7-2
size: -
D: -
J: TRBJ2-3
DNA: TGTGCCAGCAGCTCTCGGAGAACAGATACGCAGTATTTT
CDR3: CASSSRRTDTQYF

length: 16
V: TRBV4-3
size: -
D: -
J: TRBJ2-3
DNA: TGCGCCAGCAGCGCAGGAGTGGTTTATGGAACAGATACGCAGTATTTT
CDR3: CASSAGVVYGTDTQYF

length: 13
V: TRBV20-1
size: few
D: -
J: TRBJ1-2
DNA: TGCAGTGCTAGAAGGTCGGAAAACTATGGCTACACCTTC
CDR3: CSARRSENYGYTF

length: 15
V: TRBV12-3/TRBV12-4
size: many
D: -
J: TRBJ1-1
DNA: TGTGCCAGCACCTTAGACTCTCAGGGAGGGACTGAAGCTTTCTTT
CDR3: CASTLDSQGGTEAFF

length: 14
V: TRBV6-2/TRBV6-3
size: -
D: -
J: TRBJ2-1
DNA: TGTGCCAGCAGTTACGGGGGATACTCCTACGAGCAGTTCTTC
CDR3: CASSYGGYSYEQFF

length: 17
V: TRBV5-1
size: -
D: TRBD2
J: TRBJ2-3
DNA: TGCGCCAGCAGCTTGGCCGGGATAGCGGGGGGTACAGATACGCAGTATTTT
CDR3: CASSLAGIAGGTDTQYF

length: 16
V: TRBV7-3
size: -
D: -
J: TRBJ2-1
DNA: TGTGCCAGCAGCTTAACCCCACCCGTACTATACAATGAGCAGTTCTTC
CDR3: CASSLTPPVLYNEQFF

length: 17
V: TRBV5-1
size: -
D: TRBD2
J: TRBJ2-4
DNA: TGCGCCAGCAGCCCATCAACTAGCGGGGGGGCCCGGAACATTCAGTACTTC
CDR3: CASSPSTSGGARNIQYF

length: 13
V: TRBV18
size: -
D: -
J: TRBJ1-1
DNA: TGTGCCAGCTCCCCACGGGGGAACGGAGGAGCTTTCTTT
CDR3: CASSPRGNGGAFF

length: 17
V: TRBV20-1
size: -
D: TRBD2
J: TRBJ2-5
DNA: TGCAGTGCTAGGACCGCCCTAGCGGGGGGGCCTAAAGAGACCCAGTACTTC
CDR3: CSARTALAGGPKETQYF

length: 12
V: TRBV4-1
size: few
D: -
J: TRBJ2-1
DNA: TGCGCCAGCAGCCCAAGGGCGGGCGAGCAGTTCTTC
CDR3: CASSPRAGEQFF

length: 16
V: TRBV29-1
size: once
D: -
J: TRBJ1-1
DNA: TGCAGCGTTGAAACAGGGCAGGGGAACTTTGGGGCTGAAGCTTTCTTT
CDR3: CSVETGQGNFGAEAFF